The next 30 T cell receptor beta chains were all read from a single sample in a study of T cells in women clearing cervical HPV infection. TCRdb's copy holds only in-frame clones and misses some; the assay was immunoSEQ multiplex PCR. The sample includes more than 25,000 clones. Material for sequencing was blood buffy coat. These receptor sequences come from a woman between 18 and 70 years old with a cervical HPV16 infection that either progressed to CIN3+ or cleared (not recorded which).

Details on this clone: The read ends 3 residues before the CDR3 terminus; that terminus is restored from the germline J gene. The V and J genes are TRBV15 and TRBJ1-2; possibly TRBD1 for D (5 bases). Germline CDR1 is LNHNV and CDR2 is YYDKDF (reference sequence). This CDR3 is 15 amino acids long. Trimming took 0 bases from V and 6 from J, leaving 14 bases between them. The DNA read from the CDR3 is TGTGCCACCAGCAGAGATCTTGTCCAGGGCGATGGC. Encoded protein: CATSRDLVQGDG. The CDR3 as a whole reads CATSRDLVQGDGYTF. The variable domain in full, completed from reference TRBV15 and TRBJ1-2, reads DAMVIQNPRYQVTQFGKPVTLSCSQTLNHNVMYWYQQKSSQAPKLLFHYYDKDFNNEADTPDNFQSRRPNTSFCFLDIRSPGLGDTAMYLCATSRDLVQGDGYTFGSGTRLTVV.

CDR3: CASSFGSAGGLYEQYF. CDR3 DNA, as far as it was read: TGTGCCAGCAGTTTTGGGTCGGCAGGGGGGCTCTACGAG. The rearrangement uses TRBV28 and TRBJ2-7; D is possibly TRBD1 (7 bases). The CDR3 goes on 3 residues after the read ends, and that part is filled in from the germline J gene. The V end lost 3 bases, the J end lost 3 bases, and 18 bases lay between the germline ends. The germline CDR1 and CDR2 sequences are MDHEN and SYDVKM. This CDR3 contains 16 residues.

Partial CDR3 DNA: TGTGCCAGCAGCTCACTGACAGGGACGCGGGGTGGC. This codes for CASSSLTGTRGG. The complete CDR3 protein is CASSSLTGTRGGYTF. The chain employs TRBV11-2 and TRBJ1-2; TRBD1 matches 7 bases. The read ends 3 residues before the CDR3 terminus; that terminus is restored from the germline J gene. Trimming at V came to 4 bases and at J to 7 bases, leaving 12 bases not matched to a gene. Germline values: CDR1 SGHAT, CDR2 FQNNGV. The CDR3 totals 15 residues.

With respect to this clone: The sequenced fragment ends 3 residues before the CDR3 boundary, so the rest is inferred from the germline J gene. This chain connects TRBV5-1 to TRBJ2-7; TRBD2 aligns across 9 bases. V gave up 0 bases and J gave up 2 bases; unmatched junction bases: 3. The CDR3 has 15 residues. Germline CDR1 is SGHRS and CDR2 is YFSETQ. CDR3 amino acids: CASSLVAGEPYEQYF. CDR3 DNA, as far as it was read: TGCGCCAGCAGCTTGGTAGCGGGGGAACCCTACGAG. The variable domain in full, with the rest retrieved from reference TRBV5-1 and TRBJ2-7, is KAGVTQTPRYLIKTRGQQVTLSCSPISGHRSVSWYQQTPGQGLQFLFEYFSETQRNKGNFPGRFSGRQFSNSRSEMNVSTLELGDSALYLCASSLVAGEPYEQYFGPGTRLTVT.

Of note for this clone: The read is 3 residues too short to cover the CDR3 end, so that end is filled in from the germline J gene. The V and J genes are TRBV19 and TRBJ1-1; 12 nucleotides align to TRBD1. Germline CDR1 LNHDA, CDR2 SQIVND (reference sequence). V trimming: 7 bases; J trimming: 4 bases; junction bases outside the gene matches: 10. CDR3 length equals 16 residues. Incomplete CDR3 DNA: TGTGCCAGTACCCCTGGGACAGGGGGCAGGGGCACTGAA. Its protein product is CASTPGTGGRGTE. The whole CDR3 sequence reads CASTPGTGGRGTEAFF.

On this clone: The sequence runs out 3 residues before the end of the CDR3; the remainder is reconstructed from the germline J gene. The chain recombines TRBV12-3 or TRBV12-4 with TRBJ2-3, with 12 bases aligning to TRBD2. There are 16 residues in the CDR3. V was clipped by 3 bases and J by 6 bases; unmatched bases: 7. The CDR3 is CASSFASGGAGDTQYF. The sequenced part of the CDR3 DNA is TGTGCCAGCAGTTTTGCTAGCGGGGGGGCCGGGGATACG.

To note about this clone: The CDR3 end falls 3 residues outside the read, so it is completed with the germline J gene. This chain links TRBV11-2 with TRBJ2-7; the match to TRBD1 covers 7 bases. Germline V gives CDR1 SGHAT, CDR2 FQNNGV. V was clipped by 4 bases and J by 1 base; unmatched bases: 1. The CDR3 is made up of 13 amino acids. Partial CDR3 DNA: TGTGCCAGCAGCTCAGGGGGTTCCTACGAG. This encodes CASSSGGSYE. The entire CDR3 protein is CASSSGGSYEQYF.

Notes on this clone: From the germline J gene comes the end of the CDR3, since the read stops 3 residues before it. The chain uses TRBV6-2 or TRBV6-3 and TRBJ2-1; 8 bases match TRBD2. The CDR3 totals 14 residues. Trimming at V came to 6 bases and at J to 2 bases, leaving 3 bases not matched to a gene. From germline, CDR1 is MNHEY and CDR2 SVGEGT. The CDR3 reads CASSSLAAYNEQFF. Incomplete CDR3 DNA: TGTGCCAGCAGCTCACTAGCGGCCTACAATGAG.

As concerns this clone: The CDR3 end falls 3 residues outside the read, so it is completed with the germline J gene. The chain carries TRBV5-1 and TRBJ1-1, with 10 bases identical to TRBD1. The trim removed 4 bases at V and 7 bases at J, leaving 7 bases unmatched. CDR3 length: 14 residues. CDR1 and CDR2 (germline): SGHRS, YFSETQ. The CDR3 reads CASSQTGGASEAFF. The CDR3 bases that were read are TGCGCCAGCAGCCAGACAGGGGGCGCGAGTGAA.

On this clone itself: Read sequence stops 3 residues before the CDR3 end, and the germline J gene provides the missing end. V and J are TRBV5-1 and TRBJ1-2; 9 bases match TRBD1. The CDR3 length is 16 residues. Per the germline V gene, CDR1 is SGHRS and CDR2 is YFSETQ. Losses at the gene ends were 1 base for V and 2 bases for J; bases not matched to a gene: 6. The covered CDR3 bases are TGCGCCAGCAGCTTGACCGGGACAGGGTCAAACTATGGC. It yields the protein CASSLTGTGSNYG. In full, the CDR3 is CASSLTGTGSNYGYTF.

For this clone: The read finishes 3 residues shy of the CDR3 end, and the germline J gene is used to complete it. V and J are TRBV7-3 and TRBJ2-3, with TRBD2 matching 11 bases. Germline V gives CDR1 SGHTA, CDR2 FQGTGA. The V gene end was trimmed by 4 bases and the J gene end by 6 bases; junction bases not matched to a gene: 6. This CDR3 has 15 residues. CDR3 sequence reads: CASSSLAGGQDTQYF. CDR3 DNA, as far as it was read: TGTGCCAGCAGCTCCTTAGCGGGGGGGCAGGATACG. The whole variable domain, filled in from reference TRBV7-3 and TRBJ2-3, reads GAGVSQTPSNKVTEKGKYVELRCDPISGHTALYWYRQSLGQGPEFLIYFQGTGAADDSGLPNDRFFAVRPEGSVSTLKIQRTERGDSAVYLCASSSLAGGQDTQYFGPGTRLTVL.

About this clone itself: The read stops 3 residues short of the end of the CDR3; the missing end is completed from the germline J gene. The rearrangement uses TRBV6-1 and TRBJ1-2; D may be TRBD1 (5 bases). V lost 3 bases and J lost 3, with 17 bases in between. Germline values: CDR1 MNHNS, CDR2 SASEGT. This CDR3 is built from 16 residues. The DNA read from the CDR3 is TGTGCCAGCAGTGAGGGGAGGGGCCGCCCCTACTATGGC. It specifies CASSEGRGRPYYG. The whole CDR3 protein is CASSEGRGRPYYGYTF.

Concerning this clone itself: The CDR3 is cut off 3 residues early in the read; its end comes from the germline J gene. V gene TRBV2 combines with J gene TRBJ2-7; 12 positions agree with TRBD2. The germline V gene has CDR1 SNHLY and CDR2 FYNNEI. The CDR3 has 14 amino acids. V lost 7 bases, J lost 3 bases, and 4 bases stayed unmatched. The chain's CDR3 is CASTASGRGYEQYF. CDR3 DNA, as far as it was read: TGTGCCAGCACAGCTAGCGGGAGGGGCTACGAG.

In the case of this clone: The sequenced fragment ends 3 residues before the CDR3 boundary, so the rest is inferred from the germline J gene. J is TRBJ2-7 and V is TRBV28, with 10 positions matching TRBD2. V trimming: 5 bases; J trimming: 0 bases; junction bases outside the gene matches: 7. Germline loops: CDR1 MDHEN, CDR2 SYDVKM. The CDR3 is 16 residues long. Partial CDR3 DNA: TGTGCCAGCAGTATAGGCCAGCGGGGGGGCTCCTACGAG. It translates to CASSIGQRGGSYE. The CDR3 reads in full as CASSIGQRGGSYEQYF.

As for this clone: The CDR3 is cut off 3 residues early in the read; its end comes from the germline J gene. The chain links TRBV19 to TRBJ2-3, with 9 bases that match TRBD2. This CDR3 is built from 17 residues. Germline V gene data show CDR1 as LNHDA and CDR2 as SQIVND (reference sequence). V lost 3 bases and J lost 1; bases outside the gene matches: 8. The CDR3 sequence is CASSIQGAGGRTDTQYF. The CDR3 DNA, read in part, is TGTGCCAGTAGTATCCAGGGAGCGGGGGGACGCACAGATACG.

Details on this clone: The CDR3 is cut off 3 residues early in the read; its end comes from the germline J gene. V is TRBV19 and J is TRBJ2-2, with TRBD2 matching over 8 bases. Germline trimming cut 11 bases from V and 0 bases from J; bases unmatched to any gene: 14. The CDR3 is 17 amino acids. CDR1 and CDR2 (germline): LNHDA, SQIVND (reference sequence). The CDR3 bases that were read are TGTGCCTCGCTGGATGAATCTAGCGGGTCGAACACCGGGGAG. Amino acids: CASLDESSGSNTGE. The CDR3 as a whole reads CASLDESSGSNTGELFF. The entire variable domain, with the rest obtained from reference TRBV19 and TRBJ2-2, is as follows: DGGITQSPKYLFRKEGQNVTLSCEQNLNHDAMYWYRQDPGQGLRLIYYSQIVNDFQKGDIAEGYSVSREKKESFPLTVTSAQKNPTAFYLCASLDESSGSNTGELFFGEGSRLTVL.

As concerns this clone: The read terminates 3 residues before the CDR3 end, so the remaining end is supplied by the germline J gene. This sequence joins TRBV7-2 and TRBJ1-2; D is unclear. The length of the CDR3 is 15 residues. The V end lost 5 bases, the J end lost 4 bases, and 17 bases lay between the germline ends. Germline V gene lookup returns CDR1 SGHTA and CDR2 FQGNSA. CDR3: CASSPQKGWPYGYTF. The CDR3 DNA, read in part, is TGTGCCAGCAGCCCCCAAAAGGGCTGGCCCTATGGC.

In regard to this clone: With the read ending 3 residues before the CDR3 end, the germline J gene is used to fill in that end. The chain recombines TRBV20-1 with TRBJ2-3; D is perhaps TRBD1 (5 bases). V lost 0 bases and J 2 bases, leaving 12 bases between the germline ends. Germline V CDR1 and CDR2: DFQATT, SNEGSKA (reference sequence). This CDR3 region has 15 residues. CDR3 loop: CSARDQGRDTDTQYF. The sequenced CDR3 bases are TGCAGTGCTAGAGATCAAGGCAGGGACACAGATACG.

Note on this clone: The sequenced fragment ends 3 residues before the CDR3 boundary, so the rest is inferred from the germline J gene. The chain uses TRBV5-1 and TRBJ1-1; D remains unclear. Per germline, CDR1 SGHRS and CDR2 YFSETQ. The V end was cut by 2 bases, the J end by 1 base, with 9 bases between. CDR3 length equals 14 residues. The CDR3 loop is CASSFMKGNTEAFF. Partial CDR3 DNA: TGCGCCAGCAGCTTTATGAAGGGGAACACTGAA.

Remarks on this clone: The CDR3 goes on 3 residues after the read ends, and that part is filled in from the germline J gene. V is TRBV19 and J is TRBJ2-7; tentatively, D is TRBD2 (5 bases). The V end lost 6 bases, the J end lost 0 bases, and 6 bases lay between the germline ends. The V gene's germline CDR1 is LNHDA and CDR2 SQIVND (reference sequence). The CDR3 has 12 residues. The part of the CDR3 DNA that was read is TGTGCCAGTAGCGAGGGCTCCTACGAG. The encoded protein is CASSEGSYE. In full, the CDR3 is CASSEGSYEQYF.

With respect to this clone: Read sequence stops 3 residues before the CDR3 end, and the germline J gene provides the missing end. The V call is TRBV5-4, the J call TRBJ2-5, with a possible D match to TRBD2 (5 bases). Trimming pared 1 base from V and 5 bases from J, leaving 12 bases between. The CDR3 contains 14 residues. The germline CDR1 and CDR2 sequences are SGHNT and YYREEE (reference sequence). The sequenced CDR3 bases are TGTGCCAGCAGCTTGCCGGACTCCTCCGAGACC. Its protein is CASSLPDSSET. In full, the CDR3 reads CASSLPDSSETQYF. Using reference TRBV5-4 and TRBJ2-5 for the parts outside the CDR3, the full variable domain is ETGVTQSPTHLIKTRGQQVTLRCSSQSGHNTVSWYQQALGQGPQFIFQYYREEENGRGNFPPRFSGLQFPNYSSELNVNALELDDSALYLCASSLPDSSETQYFGPGTRLLVL.

In regard to this clone: The CDR3 end falls 3 residues outside the read, so it is completed with the germline J gene. The chain uses TRBV19 and TRBJ2-4; 7 bases match TRBD1. Germline CDR1 LNHDA, CDR2 SQIVND (reference sequence). This CDR3 is built from 14 residues. The CDR3: CASSLGQTFYGQYF. The CDR3 DNA, read in part, is TGTGCCAGTAGCCTGGGACAGACTTTCTATGGT.

This clone is deemed large by its frequency. Read sequence stops 3 residues before the CDR3 end, and the germline J gene provides the missing end. The gene calls are TRBV10-2 and TRBJ2-5, with 10 bases aligning to TRBD2. V lost 8 bases, J lost 0 bases, and 3 bases stayed unmatched. The CDR3 consists of 14 residues. Germline V gene sequence: CDR1 WSHSY, CDR2 SAAADI. The CDR3 here is CASGLAANQETQYF. The sequenced CDR3 bases are TGCGCCAGCGGACTAGCGGCCAACCAAGAGACC.

With respect to this clone: The read terminates 3 residues before the CDR3 end, so the remaining end is supplied by the germline J gene. V is TRBV6-4 and J is TRBJ2-3, with D possibly being TRBD1 (6 bases). The CDR3 totals 15 residues. V was shortened by 4 bases and J by 0 bases, with 11 bases between the two germline ends. Germline V gene data show CDR1 as MRHNA and CDR2 as SNTAGT. CDR3 amino acids: CASSVDSVSTDTQYF. CDR3 bases read: TGTGCCAGCAGTGTGGACAGTGTTAGCACAGATACG.

Of note for this clone: From the germline J gene comes the end of the CDR3, since the read stops 3 residues before it. The sample contains more than one DNA sequence encoding this CDR3. This sequence joins TRBV14 and TRBJ2-1; TRBD1 might be the D (6 bases). V was trimmed by 3 bases and J by 1 base, leaving 16 bases between them. CDR3 length equals 17 residues. Per germline, CDR1 SGHDN and CDR2 FVKESK. CDR3 sequence reads: CASSQVTGPLSYNEQFF. The covered CDR3 bases are TGTGCCAGCAGCCAGGTGACAGGACCTTTATCCTACAATGAG.

On this clone: The CDR3 is cut off 3 residues early in the read; its end comes from the germline J gene. J is TRBJ1-1 and V is TRBV12-3 or TRBV12-4; D uncertain. This CDR3 has 17 residues. Trimming cost V 8 bases and J 3 bases, with 25 bases left between them. The CDR3 DNA, read in part, is TGTGCCAGCCGGTACGGTGGACTAATGCGGGTGCACACTGAA. The encoded protein is CASRYGGLMRVHTE. The full CDR3 sequence reads CASRYGGLMRVHTEAFF.

For this clone: The read comes to an end 3 residues before the CDR3 does, leaving the germline J gene to fill in the end. V is TRBV2 and J is TRBJ2-3; tentative D call: TRBD2 (5 bases). Trimming shortened V by 8 bases and J by 5 bases, and 14 bases separated the two germline ends. The CDR3 contains 13 residues. CDR1 is SNHLY and CDR2 is FYNNEI in the germline V gene. The CDR3 reads CASERGEGDTQYF. The CDR3 bases that were read are TGTGCCAGCGAGAGAGGAGAGGGAGATACG.

As for this clone: The CDR3 end falls 3 residues outside the read, so it is completed with the germline J gene. The chain uses TRBV20-1 and TRBJ2-2; a possible D gene is TRBD1 (5 bases). The CDR3 is 15 residues long. Germline values: CDR1 DFQATT, CDR2 SNEGSKA (reference sequence). The CDR3 is CSASIQNSGANVLFF. The sequenced CDR3 bases are TGCAGTGCTAGCATACAGAACTCTGGGGCCAACGTG.

A note on this clone: The CDR3 end lies 3 residues beyond the end of the read and is filled in from the germline J gene. The J gene is TRBJ2-1, the V gene TRBV10-1; a weak D match, TRBD2 (6 bases). This CDR3 spans 15 amino acids. V shed 3 bases and J shed 9 bases, with 18 bases lying between them. The germline V gene encodes CDR1 WNHNN and CDR2 SYGVQD (reference sequence). CDR3 amino acids: CASSEGLEGRGEQFF. CDR3 bases read: TGCGCCAGCAGTGAAGGGCTGGAGGGCCGGGGTGAG.

A note on this clone: The read gets to within 3 residues of the CDR3 end, and the germline J gene fills in the rest. The rearrangement links TRBV7-8 to TRBJ2-4; TRBD1 matches at 7 bases. With V trimmed by 5 bases and J by 6 bases, 16 bases remained unmatched. Germline values: CDR1 SGHVS, CDR2 FQNEAQ. This CDR3 region has 17 residues. The CDR3: CASSPNRMTGIRNIQYF. The part of the CDR3 DNA that was read is TGTGCCAGCAGCCCGAATCGAATGACAGGGATTAGAAACATT.